These 26 T cell receptor beta chains share one sample of origin, sequenced in a study of T cells in Graves' hyperthyroidism and ophthalmopathy. RNA transcripts were the template for amplifying TCR beta CDR3 regions. Carried out on the TCR CDR3, a first-round RT-PCR used the HTBI primer set. Each CDR3 protein gets one entry after TCRdb re-called the multiplex PCR reads with MiXCR. The table has about half a million distinct CDR3 sequences, roughly 16% seen once. The sample taken for sequencing was blood. These receptors were collected from a woman aged 25 to 39 with Graves' ophthalmopathy.

The V and J genes are TRBV7-8 and TRBJ2-7; 12 bases agree with TRBD1. CDR1 and CDR2 (germline): SGHVS, FQNEAQ. The CDR3 is 15 amino acids. V lost 8 bases to trimming and J lost 2 bases; unmatched junction nucleotides: 7. The CDR3 reads CASSIGTGGAYEQYF. In DNA, the CDR3 is TGTGCCAGCTCCATCGGGACAGGGGGCGCCTACGAGCAGTACTTC.

V usage is TRBV19 and J usage is TRBJ1-5, with a tentative D call TRBD1 (5 bases). V was clipped by 6 bases and J by 0 bases, with 12 bases between them. The CDR3 totals 15 residues. Germline CDR1 and CDR2: LNHDA and SQIVND (reference sequence). The CDR3 DNA is TGTGCCAGTAGAATGGGACTGTATAGCAATCAGCCCCAGCATTTT. It translates to CASRMGLYSNQPQHF. The entire variable domain, with the rest obtained from reference TRBV19 and TRBJ1-5, is as follows: DGGITQSPKYLFRKEGQNVTLSCEQNLNHDAMYWYRQDPGQGLRLIYYSQIVNDFQKGDIAEGYSVSREKKESFPLTVTSAQKNPTAFYLCASRMGLYSNQPQHFGDGTRLSIL.

This chain joins TRBV6-5 and TRBJ1-2; the D gene is possibly TRBD1 (5 bases). The CDR3 totals 13 residues. V lost 2 bases to trimming and J lost 8 bases, with 12 bases between them. Germline lookup yields CDR1 MNHEY and CDR2 SVGAGI. The CDR3, as DNA: TGTGCCAGCAGTTACGGGGACGAGGTCGGCTACACCTTC. Translated: CASSYGDEVGYTF.

The chain has TRBV9 and TRBJ2-7, with 10 bases fitting TRBD2. CDR1 SGDLS and CDR2 YYNGEE come from the germline V gene. The CDR3 is 14 amino acids. J lost 7 bases, V lost 3 bases, and 7 bases had no gene match. The CDR3 nucleotides are TGTGCCAGCAGCGAGAGCGGGAGGGCGAGGGAGCAGTACTTC. Translation: CASSESGRAREQYF.

This clonotype has a count of ten or more. The J gene is TRBJ2-1, the V gene TRBV30; 14 nucleotides align to TRBD2. Per the germline V gene, CDR1 is GTSNPN and CDR2 is SVGIG (reference sequence). The trim removed 8 bases at V and 9 bases at J, leaving 15 bases unmatched. CDR3 length: 16 residues. For the CDR3, the DNA is TGTGCCCATAAAAAGGCGGGACTAGCGGGAGTCGGTGAGCAGTTCTTC. Amino acid sequence: CAHKKAGLAGVGEQFF.

This clonotype was counted ten times or more. V is TRBV3-1 and J is TRBJ1-2, with a tentative D call TRBD1 (5 bases). The CDR3 length is 15 residues. CDR1 LGHDT and CDR2 YNNKEL come from the germline V gene (reference sequence). Trimming left V 0 bases short and J 4 bases short, with 12 bases between. CDR3: CASSQDIKGSYGYTF. The CDR3 DNA is TGTGCCAGCAGCCAAGATATTAAGGGGAGCTATGGCTACACCTTC.

This clonotype has at least ten counts. This sequence joins TRBV5-6 and TRBJ1-5, with 9 bases lining up with TRBD1. The CDR3 runs 16 residues. Germline lookup yields CDR1 SGHDT and CDR2 YYEEEE. The V and J ends lost 2 bases and 2 bases, in that order; junction bases with no gene match: 5. The CDR3 sequence: CASSFTGGAGNQPQHF. Here the CDR3 DNA reads TGTGCCAGCAGCTTTACAGGGGGCGCCGGCAATCAGCCCCAGCATTTT.

This clonotype was seen ten or more times. J is TRBJ2-1 and V is TRBV28; TRBD1 matches at 8 bases. V trimming: 4 bases; J trimming: 0 bases; junction bases outside the gene matches: 5. This CDR3 is built from 16 residues. Per germline, CDR1 MDHEN and CDR2 SYDVKM. CDR3 residues: CASSSLGQGSYNEQFF. CDR3 nucleotide sequence: TGTGCCAGCAGTTCTCTAGGACAGGGCTCCTACAATGAGCAGTTCTTC.

The chain links TRBV4-3 to TRBJ2-1; TRBD2 aligns across 8 bases. The CDR3 covers 17 residues. Trimming removed 1 base from V and 1 base from J; junction bases left unmatched: 6. Germline CDR1 LGHNA, CDR2 YSLEER. The CDR3 loop is CASSQGLAGGSYNEQFF. CDR3 DNA: TGCGCCAGCAGCCAAGGGTTGGCGGGAGGTTCCTACAATGAGCAGTTCTTC.

The chain uses TRBV2 and TRBJ2-1; no clear D gene. CDR1 is SNHLY and CDR2 is FYNNEI in the germline V gene. The length of the CDR3 is 12 residues. The V end lost 4 bases, the J end lost 11 bases, and 12 bases lay between the germline ends. The CDR3 sequence is CASSVERDQQFF. The CDR3 DNA reads as TGTGCCAGCAGTGTTGAGCGAGATCAGCAGTTCTTC. Combining the CDR3 with reference TRBV2 and TRBJ2-1 gives the whole variable domain EPEVTQTPSHQVTQMGQEVILRCVPISNHLYFYWYRQILGQKVEFLVSFYNNEISEKSEIFDDQFSVERPDGSNFTLKIRSTKLEDSAMYFCASSVERDQQFFGPGTRLTVL.

This clonotype was detected ten times or more. The rearrangement links TRBV28 to TRBJ1-4; 9 nucleotides align to TRBD1. This CDR3 has 17 residues. Trimming at V came to 9 bases and at J to 0 bases, leaving 11 bases not matched to a gene. The germline V gene has CDR1 MDHEN and CDR2 SYDVKM. The CDR3 loop reads CASTHGTGIATNEKLFF. Here the CDR3 DNA reads TGTGCCAGTACACACGGGACAGGGATAGCAACTAATGAAAAACTGTTTTTT. The full variable domain, its missing parts supplied by reference TRBV28 and TRBJ1-4, is DVKVTQSSRYLVKRTGEKVFLECVQDMDHENMFWYRQDPGLGLRLIYFSYDVKMKEKGDIPEGYSVSREKKERFSLILESASTNQTSMYLCASTHGTGIATNEKLFFGSGTQLSVL.

The chain has TRBV28 and TRBJ2-7, with D tentatively TRBD1 (6 bases). The CDR3 consists of 16 residues. Per germline, CDR1 MDHEN and CDR2 SYDVKM. Trimming shortened V by 6 bases and J by 0 bases, and 18 bases separated the two germline ends. CDR3 amino acids: CASSPRGGQSSYEQYF. The DNA for the CDR3 is TGTGCCAGCAGCCCACGAGGGGGACAAAGCTCCTACGAGCAGTACTTC.

The chain has TRBV30 and TRBJ2-7; 11 nucleotides match TRBD1. V trimming: 5 bases; J trimming: 4 bases; junction bases outside the gene matches: 10. The CDR3 runs 15 residues. Germline CDR1 GTSNPN, CDR2 SVGIG (reference sequence). CDR3 amino acids: CAWAQPGTGGYEQYF. CDR3 nucleotides: TGTGCCTGGGCTCAACCAGGGACAGGGGGATACGAGCAGTACTTC.

At least ten counts were recorded for this clonotype. V and J are TRBV14 and TRBJ2-1; the match to TRBD2 covers 8 bases. Trimming removed 4 bases from V and 2 bases from J; junction bases left unmatched: 4. This CDR3 comprises 15 residues. Germline V gene data show CDR1 as SGHDN and CDR2 as FVKESK. The CDR3 region is CASSLAGSAYNEQFF. CDR3 coding DNA: TGTGCCAGCAGCCTAGCGGGATCGGCCTACAATGAGCAGTTCTTC.

This clonotype came up many times. This CDR3 is CASSPSTENQPQHF. The CDR3 DNA reads TGTGCCAGCAGCCCATCGACAGAAAATCAGCCCCAGCATTTT. The V and J genes are TRBV4-2 and TRBJ1-5; maybe TRBD1 (5 bases). Germline V CDR1 and CDR2: LGHNA, YNFKEQ. Trimming cost V 4 bases and J 4 bases, with 11 bases left between them. The CDR3 extends over 14 amino acids.

This clonotype came up many times. This rearrangement joins TRBV28 to TRBJ2-1, with D hard to call. CDR1 and CDR2 from the germline V gene are MDHEN and SYDVKM. The CDR3 totals 11 residues. Trimming took off 7 bases at V and 7 bases at J, with 8 bases between the two ends. In nucleotides, the CDR3 is TGTGCCAGCACCAGGTTGAATGAGCAGTTCTTC. Translation: CASTRLNEQFF.

This clonotype has a handful of counts. V is TRBV27 and J is TRBJ2-7, with no clear D. The length of the CDR3 is 15 residues. The germline V gene has CDR1 MNHEY and CDR2 SMNVEV (reference sequence). Trimming took 5 bases from V and 3 from J, leaving 17 bases between them. DNA for the CDR3: TGTGCCAGCAGTCCCGTCGCCAGGTACCACTACGAGCAGTACTTC. Protein sequence: CASSPVARYHYEQYF.

The V and J genes are TRBV28 and TRBJ2-7, with 12 bases aligning to TRBD1. This CDR3 is built from 14 residues. The germline V gene encodes CDR1 MDHEN and CDR2 SYDVKM. The trim removed 6 bases at V and 7 bases at J, leaving 7 bases unmatched. The CDR3 coding sequence is TGTGCCAGCAGACCCGGGACAGGGGGCCGAGAGCAGTACTTC. As protein: CASRPGTGGREQYF.

This clonotype was seen ten or more times. The V gene is TRBV6-1, the J gene TRBJ2-7, with D possibly matching TRBD1 (6 bases). The CDR3 covers 12 residues. Trimming removed 5 bases from V and 5 bases from J, with 10 bases in between. Germline CDR1 and CDR2: MNHNS and SASEGT. The CDR3 region is CASSLNRDEQYF. DNA of the CDR3: TGTGCCAGCAGTTTAAACAGGGACGAGCAGTACTTC.

This clonotype was detected a few times. CDR3 DNA sequence: TGTGCCAGCAGGGATCTTTACGAGCAGTACTTC. It is translated as CASRDLYEQYF. The chain employs TRBV27 and TRBJ2-7; no clear D. Germline V gives CDR1 MNHEY, CDR2 SMNVEV (reference sequence). The length of the CDR3 is 11 residues. Between the trimmed V and J ends, which lost 6 bases and 4 bases, there was a span of 7 bases.

In its sample, this clonotype was seen a few times. The genes are TRBV6-6 and TRBJ2-1, with unresolved D. CDR1 MNHNY and CDR2 SVGAGI come from the germline V gene (reference sequence). Trimming shortened V by 2 bases and J by 0 bases, and 8 bases separated the two germline ends. CDR3 size: 15 residues. The CDR3 sequence: CASSYELNSYNEQFF. The CDR3, as DNA: TGTGCCAGCAGTTACGAACTAAACTCCTACAATGAGCAGTTCTTC.

The chain combines TRBV29-1 with TRBJ2-2, with TRBD1 identical over 12 bases. V gave up 6 bases and J gave up 6 bases; unmatched junction bases: 8. The CDR3 has 15 amino acids. Germline-derived CDR1 and CDR2 are SQVTM and ANQGSEA. The CDR3 protein is CSVRGDRGLAGELFF. The CDR3 coding sequence is TGCAGCGTCCGAGGGGACAGGGGGCTCGCCGGGGAGCTGTTTTTT.

The chain recombines TRBV15 with TRBJ1-2; D is perhaps TRBD1 (6 bases). The V end lost 5 bases, the J end lost 7 bases, and 35 bases lay between the germline ends. CDR1 and CDR2 from the germline V gene are LNHNV and YYDKDF (reference sequence). This CDR3 spans 20 amino acids. The CDR3 region has the DNA TGTGCCACCAGCGTATCCGGCTACAGGGAGGCTGAAGGGAACTATGTTGGCTACACCTTC. It encodes CATSVSGYREAEGNYVGYTF.

This clonotype was detected many times. The chain joins TRBV2 to TRBJ1-1; 7 positions match TRBD1. Trimming at V came to 7 bases and at J to 1 base, leaving 3 bases not matched to a gene. The germline gives CDR1 SNHLY, CDR2 FYNNEI. CDR3 length equals 13 residues. The CDR3 DNA follows: TGTGCCAGCAATCACAGGGGGAACACTGAAGCTTTCTTT. Translating it yields CASNHRGNTEAFF.

This clonotype was detected many times. The chain carries TRBV20-1 and TRBJ2-5; 11 bases line up with TRBD2. The CDR3 consists of 15 residues. V gave up 6 bases and J gave up 6 bases; unmatched junction bases: 12. Germline V lookup: CDR1 DFQATT, CDR2 SNEGSKA (reference sequence). In DNA, the CDR3 is TGCAGTGCACGGGTAGCGGGAGGGGGGTGGAAGACCCAGTACTTC. This translates into CSARVAGGGWKTQYF.

This clonotype occurred many times. The chain couples TRBV3-1 to TRBJ2-3; D is ambiguous. Germline V gene lookup returns CDR1 LGHDT and CDR2 YNNKEL (reference sequence). The V and J ends lost 5 bases and 4 bases respectively, with 22 bases between them. The CDR3 loop spans 17 amino acids. This CDR3 is CASSTPAEADRADTQYF. The CDR3 nucleotides read TGTGCCAGCAGCACACCTGCCGAGGCGGATAGAGCAGATACGCAGTATTTT.